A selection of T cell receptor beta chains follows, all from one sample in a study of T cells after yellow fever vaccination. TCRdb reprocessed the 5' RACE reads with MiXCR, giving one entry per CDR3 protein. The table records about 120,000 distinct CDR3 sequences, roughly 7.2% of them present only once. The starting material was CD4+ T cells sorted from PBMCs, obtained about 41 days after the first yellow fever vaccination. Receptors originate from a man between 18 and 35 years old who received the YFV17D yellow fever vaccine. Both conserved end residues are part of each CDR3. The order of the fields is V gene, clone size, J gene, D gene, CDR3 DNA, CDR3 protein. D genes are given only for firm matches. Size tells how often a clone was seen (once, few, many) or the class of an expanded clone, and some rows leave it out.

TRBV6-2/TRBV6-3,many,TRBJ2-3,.,TGTGCCAGCAGCTCGACCACCACAGATACGCAGTATTTT,CASSSTTTDTQYF
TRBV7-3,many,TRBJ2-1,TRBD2,TGTGCCAGCAGCCAAACTAGCGGGGGGCCAAAGCAGTTCTTC,CASSQTSGGPKQFF
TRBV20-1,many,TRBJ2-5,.,TGCAGTTTTCTCTCTCCGGGGGGCCCCGAACAAGAGACCCAGTACTTC,CSFLSPGGPEQETQYF
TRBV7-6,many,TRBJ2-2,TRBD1,TGTGCCAGCAGCCCCAAGACAGGGGGCGAAGGAAACACCGGGGAGCTGTTTTTT,CASSPKTGGEGNTGELFF
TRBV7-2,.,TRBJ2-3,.,TGTGCCAGCAGCCCCATGGGCCTAGGCACAGATACGCAGTATTTT,CASSPMGLGTDTQYF
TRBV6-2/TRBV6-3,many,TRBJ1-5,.,TGTGCCAGCAGAAAGATATCCCCCCCAGGACACAATAATCAGCCCCAGCATTTT,CASRKISPPGHNNQPQHF
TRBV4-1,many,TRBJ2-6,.,TGCGCCAGCAGTAAGGTCGTGGCTGGGGCCAACGTCCTGACTTTC,CASSKVVAGANVLTF
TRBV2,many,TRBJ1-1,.,TGTGCCAGCAGTGAAGAGATGGCCGGGAACACTGAAGCTTTCTTT,CASSEEMAGNTEAFF
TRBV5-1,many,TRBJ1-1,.,TGCGCCAGCAGCGTGGGGCAGGGGAGGTTAGTGACTCAAGCTTTCTTT,CASSVGQGRLVTQAFF
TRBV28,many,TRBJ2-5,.,TGTGCCAGCAGTTCGGGACAATCCCAAGAGACCCAGTACTTC,CASSSGQSQETQYF
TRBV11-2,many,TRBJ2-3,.,TGTGCCAGCAGCTTAGACGAGAGGGGGCAGTATTTT,CASSLDERGQYF
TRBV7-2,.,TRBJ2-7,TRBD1,TGTGCCAGCAGCTTATCCTGGGACAGCTCCTACGAGCAGTACTTC,CASSLSWDSSYEQYF
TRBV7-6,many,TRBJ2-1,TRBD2,TGTGCCAGCAGCCCCGGGACTAGCGTTTGGAATGAGCAGTTCTTC,CASSPGTSVWNEQFF
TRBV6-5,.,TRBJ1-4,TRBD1,TGTGCCAGCAGTCCCACCCTCAGGGGGACGAATGAAAAACTGTTTTTT,CASSPTLRGTNEKLFF
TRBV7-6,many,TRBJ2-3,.,TGTGCCAGCAGCGCCTACTTGGATACGCAGTATTTT,CASSAYLDTQYF
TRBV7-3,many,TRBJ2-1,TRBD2,TGTGCCAGCAGCTTAGGGCGGGGGGGCTATGAGCAGTTCTTC,CASSLGRGGYEQFF
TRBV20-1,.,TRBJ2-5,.,TGCAGTGCTCGCAAGGGGGGGGGCCGAGAGACCCAGTACTTC,CSARKGGGRETQYF
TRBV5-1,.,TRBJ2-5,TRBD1,TGCGCCAGCAAGTATGGGACAGGAGAGACCCAGTACTTC,CASKYGTGETQYF
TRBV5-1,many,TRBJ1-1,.,TGCGCCAGCAGCTCAACAGGACAGAACACTGAAGCTTTCTTT,CASSSTGQNTEAFF
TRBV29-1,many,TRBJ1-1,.,TGCAGCGTTGAGAAGGGTTGGGACACTGAAGCTTTCTTT,CSVEKGWDTEAFF
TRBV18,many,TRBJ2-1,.,TGTGCCAGCTCACCACCGGTAGTGGATGAGCAGTTCTTC,CASSPPVVDEQFF
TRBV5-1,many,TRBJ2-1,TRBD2,TGCGCCAGCAGCTACGGACTAGCGGGGGGCCCCCAAATCTTC,CASSYGLAGGPQIF
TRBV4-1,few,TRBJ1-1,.,TGCGCCAGCAGCCAAGGGGGGGTAAAGCCTTTCTTT,CASSQGGVKPFF
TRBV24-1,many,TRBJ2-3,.,TGTGCCACCAGCGGTTGGACATTCCCCTCGACAGATACGCAGTATTTT,CATSGWTFPSTDTQYF